This T cell receptor (beta chain) was captured in a study of shared clonotypes between healthy human individuals. Assay used: immunoSEQ multiplex PCR; TCRdb lists only in-frame clones, some missing. Of a few hundred thousand clones listed, roughly 79% are singletons. This clone has a handful of counts. Per the germline V gene, CDR1 is MDHEN and CDR2 is SYDVKM. The junction had 8 bases not matched to a gene; V was cut back by 5 bases and J by 3 bases. The CDR3 extends over 15 amino acids. Sequencing was done on a sample of PBMCs. V usage is TRBV28 and J usage is TRBJ2-3, with 7 positions matching TRBD2. The TCR comes from a woman between 35 and 50 years old in good health. Some clones in this sample may be carry-over from other donors' samples. CDR3 DNA: TGTGCCAGCAGTCCCTCCGGGGGAGGGACAGATACGCAGTATTTT. Protein sequence: CASSPSGGGTDTQYF.